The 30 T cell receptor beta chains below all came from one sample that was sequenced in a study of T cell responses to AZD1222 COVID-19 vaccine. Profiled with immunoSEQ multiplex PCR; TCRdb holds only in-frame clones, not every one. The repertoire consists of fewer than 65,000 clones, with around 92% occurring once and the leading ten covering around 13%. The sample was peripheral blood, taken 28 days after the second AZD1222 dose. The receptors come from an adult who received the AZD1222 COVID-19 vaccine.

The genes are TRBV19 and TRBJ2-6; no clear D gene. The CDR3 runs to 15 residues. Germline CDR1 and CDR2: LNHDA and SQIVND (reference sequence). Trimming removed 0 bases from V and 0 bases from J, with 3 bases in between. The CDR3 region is CASSIDDSGANVLTF. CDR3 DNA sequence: TGTGCCAGTAGTATAGATGACTCTGGGGCCAACGTCCTGACTTTC.

The CDR3 sequence: CASSEYEYGYTF. CDR3 bases: TGTGCCAGCAGTGAATACGAGTATGGCTACACCTTC. V gene TRBV2 combines with J gene TRBJ1-2; D unclear. From germline, CDR1 is SNHLY and CDR2 FYNNEI. Deletions cut 2 bases from V and 5 bases from J, with 6 bases between. This CDR3 region has 12 residues.

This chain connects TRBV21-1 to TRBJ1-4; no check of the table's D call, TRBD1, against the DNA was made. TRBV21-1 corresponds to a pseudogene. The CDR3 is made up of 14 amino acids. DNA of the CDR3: TGTGCCAGCAGCAAAGGGACAGCTAATGAAAAACTGTTTTTT. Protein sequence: CASSKGTANEKLFF.

The CDR3 nucleotides are TGTGCCTGGAGTGTACGACAGGGGAGGACAGATACGCAGTATTTT. Translated, it gives CAWSVRQGRTDTQYF. The rearrangement uses TRBV30 and TRBJ2-3; 8 bases are shared with TRBD1. The CDR3 has 15 amino acids. V lost 0 bases, J lost 3 bases, and 5 bases stayed unmatched. Germline assignment: CDR1 GTSNPN and CDR2 SVGIG (reference sequence).

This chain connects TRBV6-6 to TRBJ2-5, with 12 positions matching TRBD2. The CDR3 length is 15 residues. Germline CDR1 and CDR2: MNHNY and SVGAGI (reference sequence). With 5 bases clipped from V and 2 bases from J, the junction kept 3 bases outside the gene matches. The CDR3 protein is CASSPSGRDQETQYF. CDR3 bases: TGTGCCAGCAGTCCTAGCGGGAGGGATCAAGAGACCCAGTACTTC.

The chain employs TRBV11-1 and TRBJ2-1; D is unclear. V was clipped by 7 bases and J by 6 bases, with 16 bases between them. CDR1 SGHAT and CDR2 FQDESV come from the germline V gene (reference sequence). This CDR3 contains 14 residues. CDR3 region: CASTPFRPGNEQFF. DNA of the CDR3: TGTGCCAGCACACCTTTTCGGCCGGGCAATGAGCAGTTCTTC.

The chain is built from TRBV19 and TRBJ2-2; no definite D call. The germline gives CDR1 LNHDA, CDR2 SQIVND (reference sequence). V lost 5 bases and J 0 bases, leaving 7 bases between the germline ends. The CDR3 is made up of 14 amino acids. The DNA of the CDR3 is TGTGCCAGTAGTCCAACTTCGAACACCGGGGAGCTGTTTTTT. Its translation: CASSPTSNTGELFF.

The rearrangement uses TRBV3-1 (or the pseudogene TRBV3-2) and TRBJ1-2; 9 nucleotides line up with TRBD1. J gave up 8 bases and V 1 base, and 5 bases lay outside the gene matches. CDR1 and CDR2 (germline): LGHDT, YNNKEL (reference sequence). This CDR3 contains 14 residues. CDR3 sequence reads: CASSQVRQGGGYTF. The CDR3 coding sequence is TGTGCCAGCAGCCAAGTGAGACAGGGGGGCGGCTACACCTTC.

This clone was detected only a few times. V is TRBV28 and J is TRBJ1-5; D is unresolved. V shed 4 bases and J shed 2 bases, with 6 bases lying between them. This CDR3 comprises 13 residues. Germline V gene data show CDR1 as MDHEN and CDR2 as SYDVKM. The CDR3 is CASSSSGNQPQHF. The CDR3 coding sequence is TGTGCCAGCAGTTCGTCAGGCAATCAGCCCCAGCATTTT.

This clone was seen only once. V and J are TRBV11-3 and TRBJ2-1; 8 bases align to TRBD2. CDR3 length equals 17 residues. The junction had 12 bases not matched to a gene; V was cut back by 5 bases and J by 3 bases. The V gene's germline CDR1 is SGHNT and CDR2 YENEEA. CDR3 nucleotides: TGTGCCAGCAGCCGTATTATAGGGGGACTAGACTACAATGAGCAGTTCTTC. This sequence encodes CASSRIIGGLDYNEQFF.

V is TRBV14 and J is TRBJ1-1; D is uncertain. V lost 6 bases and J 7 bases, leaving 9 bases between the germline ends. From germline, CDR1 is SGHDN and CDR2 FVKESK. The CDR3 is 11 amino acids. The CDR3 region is CASSAMGEAFF. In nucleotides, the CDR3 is TGTGCCAGCAGTGCCATGGGTGAAGCTTTCTTT. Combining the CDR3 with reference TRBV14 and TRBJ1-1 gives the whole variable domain EAGVTQFPSHSVIEKGQTVTLRCDPISGHDNLYWYRRVMGKEIKFLLHFVKESKQDESGMPNNRFLAERTGGTYSTLKVQPAELEDSGVYFCASSAMGEAFFGQGTRLTVV.

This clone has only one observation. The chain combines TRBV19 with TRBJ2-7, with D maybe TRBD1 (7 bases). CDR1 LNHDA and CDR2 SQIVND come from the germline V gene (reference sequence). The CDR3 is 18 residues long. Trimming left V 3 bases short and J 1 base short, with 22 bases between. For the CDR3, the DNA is TGTGCCAGTAGTATTATATCCCCCACGCAGGGGGGTTCCTACGAGCAGTACTTC. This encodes CASSIISPTQGGSYEQYF.

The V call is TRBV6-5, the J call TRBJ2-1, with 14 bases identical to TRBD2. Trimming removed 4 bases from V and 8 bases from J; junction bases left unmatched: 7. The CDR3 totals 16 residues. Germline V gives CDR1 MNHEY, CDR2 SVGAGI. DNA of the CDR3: TGTGCCAGCAGTTCCCCCGGACTAGCGGGAGGTTATGAGCAGTTCTTC. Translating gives CASSSPGLAGGYEQFF.

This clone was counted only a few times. CDR3 sequence: CASSAQPLQGAMDTQYF. CDR3 bases: TGTGCCAGCAGTGCACAACCGTTGCAGGGGGCGATGGATACGCAGTATTTT. The rearrangement joins TRBV6-1 to TRBJ2-3; 8 bases fit TRBD1. This CDR3 is 17 amino acids long. Unmatched junction bases numbered 15, after V lost 4 bases and J lost 6 bases. Germline V gives CDR1 MNHNS, CDR2 SASEGT.

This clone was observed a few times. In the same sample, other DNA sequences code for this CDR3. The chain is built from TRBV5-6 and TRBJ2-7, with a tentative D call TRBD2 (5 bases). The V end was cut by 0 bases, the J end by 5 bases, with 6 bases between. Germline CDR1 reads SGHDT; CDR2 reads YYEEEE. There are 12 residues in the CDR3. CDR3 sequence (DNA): TGTGCCAGCAGCTTGGTCGGGGACGAGCAGTACTTC. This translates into CASSLVGDEQYF.

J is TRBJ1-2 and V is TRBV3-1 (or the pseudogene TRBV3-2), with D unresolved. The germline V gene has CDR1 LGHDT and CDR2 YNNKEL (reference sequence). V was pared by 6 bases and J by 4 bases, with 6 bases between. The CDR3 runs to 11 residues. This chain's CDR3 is CASSQSYGYTF. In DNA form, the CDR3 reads TGTGCCAGCAGTCAGAGCTATGGCTACACCTTC.

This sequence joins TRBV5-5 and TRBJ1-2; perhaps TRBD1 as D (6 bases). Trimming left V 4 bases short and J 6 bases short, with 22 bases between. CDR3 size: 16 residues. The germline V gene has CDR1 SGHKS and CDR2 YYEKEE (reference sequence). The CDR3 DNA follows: TGTGCCAGCAGCCCGTTCCGGACGGGGGCGCGGGATGGCTACACCTTC. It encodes CASSPFRTGARDGYTF.

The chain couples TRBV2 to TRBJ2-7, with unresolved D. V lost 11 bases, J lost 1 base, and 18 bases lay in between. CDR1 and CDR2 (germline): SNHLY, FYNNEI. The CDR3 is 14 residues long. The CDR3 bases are TGTGCCGATCAAATCCGGAGACCATCCTACGAGCAGTACTTC. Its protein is CADQIRRPSYEQYF.

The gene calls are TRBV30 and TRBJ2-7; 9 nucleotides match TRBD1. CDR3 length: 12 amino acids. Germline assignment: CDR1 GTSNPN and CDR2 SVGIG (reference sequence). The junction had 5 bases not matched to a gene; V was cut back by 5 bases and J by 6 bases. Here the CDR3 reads CAWGQGNSEQYF. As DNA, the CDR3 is TGTGCCTGGGGACAGGGGAATAGCGAGCAGTACTTC.

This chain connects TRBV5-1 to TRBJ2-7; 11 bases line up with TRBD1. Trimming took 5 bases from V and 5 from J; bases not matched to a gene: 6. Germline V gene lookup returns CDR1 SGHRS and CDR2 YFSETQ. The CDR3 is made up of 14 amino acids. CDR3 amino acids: CASSPGQGVNEQYF. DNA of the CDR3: TGCGCCAGCAGTCCGGGACAGGGGGTGAACGAGCAGTACTTC.

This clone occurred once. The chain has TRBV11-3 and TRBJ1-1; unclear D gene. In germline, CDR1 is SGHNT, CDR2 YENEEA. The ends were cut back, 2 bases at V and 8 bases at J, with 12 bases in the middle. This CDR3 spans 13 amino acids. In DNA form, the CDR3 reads TGTGCCAGCAGCTTAATTGGTCCGGGGGAAGCTTTCTTT. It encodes CASSLIGPGEAFF. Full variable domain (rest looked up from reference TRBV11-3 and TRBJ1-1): EAGVVQSPRYKIIEKKQPVAFWCNPISGHNTLYWYLQNLGQGPELLIRYENEEAVDDSQLPKDRFSAERLKGVDSTLKIQPAELGDSAVYLCASSLIGPGEAFFGQGTRLTVV.

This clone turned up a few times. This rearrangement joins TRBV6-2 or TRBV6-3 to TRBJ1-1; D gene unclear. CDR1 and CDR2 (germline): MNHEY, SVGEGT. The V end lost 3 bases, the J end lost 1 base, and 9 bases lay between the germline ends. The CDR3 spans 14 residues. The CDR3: CASSYNSKNTEAFF. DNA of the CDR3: TGTGCCAGCAGTTATAATAGCAAGAACACTGAAGCTTTCTTT.

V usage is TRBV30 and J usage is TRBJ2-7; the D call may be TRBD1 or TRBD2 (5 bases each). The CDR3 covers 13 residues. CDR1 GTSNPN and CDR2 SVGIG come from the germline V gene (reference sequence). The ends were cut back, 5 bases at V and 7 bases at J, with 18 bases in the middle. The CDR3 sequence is CAWARGQWGEQYF. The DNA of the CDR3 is TGTGCCTGGGCCCGGGGCCAATGGGGGGAGCAGTACTTC.

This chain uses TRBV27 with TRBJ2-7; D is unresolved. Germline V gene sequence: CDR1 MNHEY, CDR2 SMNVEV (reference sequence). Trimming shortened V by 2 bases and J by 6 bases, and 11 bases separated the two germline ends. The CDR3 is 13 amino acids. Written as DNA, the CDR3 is TGTGCCAGCAGTTTAAAGAGGTCGTCCGAGCAGTACTTC. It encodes CASSLKRSSEQYF.

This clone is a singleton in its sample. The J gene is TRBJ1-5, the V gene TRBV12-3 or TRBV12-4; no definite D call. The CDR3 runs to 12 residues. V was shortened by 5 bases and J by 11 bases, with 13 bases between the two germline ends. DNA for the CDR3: TGTGCCAGCAGTGTAGGGCCAGGAGCCCAGCATTTT. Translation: CASSVGPGAQHF.

This chain's CDR3 is CASSKWGDEQYF. The DNA for the CDR3 is TGTGCCAGCAGCAAGTGGGGGGACGAGCAGTACTTC. This chain links TRBV14 with TRBJ2-7; possibly TRBD2 for D (6 bases). The CDR3 sequence is 12 residues long. In germline, CDR1 is SGHDN, CDR2 FVKESK. The V and J ends lost 5 bases and 5 bases respectively, with 10 bases between them. Looking up the rest from reference TRBV14 and TRBJ2-7 gives the full variable domain: EAGVTQFPSHSVIEKGQTVTLRCDPISGHDNLYWYRRVMGKEIKFLLHFVKESKQDESGMPNNRFLAERTGGTYSTLKVQPAELEDSGVYFCASSKWGDEQYFGPGTRLTVT.

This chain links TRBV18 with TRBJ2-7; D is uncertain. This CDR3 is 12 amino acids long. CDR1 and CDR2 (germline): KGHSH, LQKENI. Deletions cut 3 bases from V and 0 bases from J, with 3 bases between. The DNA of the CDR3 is TGTGCCAGCTCACCGAGCTCCTACGAGCAGTACTTC. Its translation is CASSPSSYEQYF.

CDR3 amino acids: CASRPNSYGYTF. The CDR3 region has the DNA TGTGCCAGTAGACCAAACAGCTATGGCTACACCTTC. The chain recombines TRBV19 with TRBJ1-2, with D unclear. Trimming took off 6 bases at V and 4 bases at J, with 9 bases between the two ends. The germline CDR1 and CDR2 sequences are LNHDA and SQIVND (reference sequence). This CDR3 is 12 amino acids long.

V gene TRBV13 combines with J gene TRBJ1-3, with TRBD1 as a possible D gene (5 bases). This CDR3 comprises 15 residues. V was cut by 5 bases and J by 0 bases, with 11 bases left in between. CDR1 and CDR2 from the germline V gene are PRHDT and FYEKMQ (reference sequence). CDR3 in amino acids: CASSGDLSSGNTIYF. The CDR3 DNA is TGTGCCAGCAGCGGGGACCTATCCTCTGGAAACACCATATATTTT.

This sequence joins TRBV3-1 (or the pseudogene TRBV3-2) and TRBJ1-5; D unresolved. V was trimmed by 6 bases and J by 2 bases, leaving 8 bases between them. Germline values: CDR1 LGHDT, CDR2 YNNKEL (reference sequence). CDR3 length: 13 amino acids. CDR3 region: CASSPSGNQPQHF. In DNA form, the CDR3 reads TGTGCCAGCAGTCCATCGGGCAATCAGCCCCAGCATTTT.